This T cell receptor beta chain derives from a study of post-analysis software for immune sequencing data. At the level of the study: Included among the disease courses, which were recorded for the cohort, were relapsing-remitting, secondary progressive and progressive-relapsing multiple sclerosis.

Incorporated into the TCR beta cDNA libraries were unique molecular identifiers, which served to reduce PCR and sequencing biases. Yield was roughly 0.5 million cDNA molecules from around 0.96 to 9.9 million T cells. TCRdb used MiXCR to reprocess the PCR reads, holding one entry per CDR3 protein. Of fewer than 850,000 distinct CDR3 sequences in the sample, about 27% were seen once. Per the germline V gene, CDR1 is MDHEN and CDR2 is SYDVKM. This CDR3 region has 14 residues. V gave up 5 bases and J gave up 3 bases, with 14 bases separating them. Note on this clonotype: The antigen is unknown.

General observations from the study: Controls had lower frequencies than patients of a few TRBV segments, which included TRBV5-6, TRBV5-1 and TRBV20-1. Batch-matched samples strongly co-clustered by F measure. Multiple sclerosis patients showed significantly lower normalized Chao1 diversity than controls did.

Sequenced input: blood. The chain recombines TRBV28 with TRBJ2-7; perhaps TRBD1 as D (6 bases). The clonotype comes from a girl aged 10 to 17 with multiple sclerosis. The chain's CDR3 is CASSPTGNSYEQYF. DNA of the CDR3: TGTGCCAGCAGTCCCACAGGGAACAGCTACGAGCAGTACTTC. The complete variable domain, with remaining parts taken from reference TRBV28 and TRBJ2-7, reads DVKVTQSSRYLVKRTGEKVFLECVQDMDHENMFWYRQDPGLGLRLIYFSYDVKMKEKGDIPEGYSVSREKKERFSLILESASTNQTSMYLCASSPTGNSYEQYFGPGTRLTVT.